This passage covers 27 T cell receptor beta chains from one sample sequenced in a study of T cells in Graves' hyperthyroidism and ophthalmopathy. Amplification yielded TCR beta CDR3 regions, with RNA transcripts as the source. First-round RT-PCR with HTBI primers amplified the TCR CDR3 region. From the multiplex PCR reads, TCRdb called clonotypes with MiXCR, one entry per CDR3 protein. The table has about 640,000 distinct CDR3 sequences, roughly 20% seen once. Sequencing was carried out using blood. These receptors originate from a man aged 25-45 years with Graves' ophthalmopathy.

This clonotype was detected many times. The chain recombines TRBV5-1 with TRBJ2-3; 10 nucleotides match TRBD2. Germline values: CDR1 SGHRS, CDR2 YFSETQ. V gave up 1 base and J gave up 2 bases; unmatched junction bases: 1. This CDR3 has 15 amino acids. The DNA of the CDR3 is TGCGCCAGCAGCTTGACTAGCGGGATCACAGATACGCAGTATTTT. Translated: CASSLTSGITDTQYF.

This clonotype was picked up a small number of times. The J gene is TRBJ2-2, the V gene TRBV10-1; D might be TRBD1 (6 bases). The V and J ends lost 2 bases and 4 bases respectively, with 11 bases between them. CDR3 length: 15 residues. The germline gives CDR1 WNHNN, CDR2 SYGVQD (reference sequence). CDR3 coding DNA: TGCGCCAGCAGTGAGCGGCAGGGGTTCACCGGGGAGCTGTTTTTT. It yields the protein CASSERQGFTGELFF.

The chain uses TRBV5-1 and TRBJ2-5; D perhaps matches TRBD2 (5 bases). Trimming left V 4 bases short and J 3 bases short, with 10 bases between. Germline V gives CDR1 SGHRS, CDR2 YFSETQ. The CDR3 is 13 residues long. The chain's CDR3 is CASSPREKETQYF. The CDR3 DNA reads TGCGCCAGCAGCCCCCGGGAAAAAGAGACCCAGTACTTC.

Here the CDR3 DNA reads TGTGCCAGCAGTTTAGTCCCGGACAGAAACACTGAAGCTTTCTTT. This sequence encodes CASSLVPDRNTEAFF. The rearrangement uses TRBV27 and TRBJ1-1, with D possibly being TRBD1 (6 bases). The germline V and J ends were trimmed by 2 bases and 2 bases, with 12 bases remaining between them. Germline V gives CDR1 MNHEY, CDR2 SMNVEV (reference sequence). This CDR3 contains 15 residues.

The sample holds many counts of this clonotype. The chain links TRBV27 to TRBJ2-2, with 9 positions matching TRBD1. The length of the CDR3 is 14 residues. The germline CDR1 and CDR2 sequences are MNHEY and SMNVEV (reference sequence). Losses at the gene ends were 6 bases for V and 6 bases for J; bases not matched to a gene: 5. Written as DNA, the CDR3 is TGTGCCAGCAGAAGGGGACAGGGAGCCGGGGAGCTGTTTTTT. Encoded protein: CASRRGQGAGELFF.

This rearrangement joins TRBV6-2 or TRBV6-3 to TRBJ1-2, with D perhaps TRBD1 (5 bases). This CDR3 is built from 15 residues. Germline V gives CDR1 MNHEY, CDR2 SVGEGT. V dropped 6 bases and J dropped 3 bases, with 17 bases sitting between them. CDR3 in DNA: TGTGCCAGCAGCCCTCGGGGAAGGGGACACTATGGCTACACCTTC. Encoded protein: CASSPRGRGHYGYTF.

This clonotype was detected ten times or more. The V gene is TRBV12-3 or TRBV12-4, the J gene TRBJ2-1; TRBD2 might be the D (5 bases). Trimming took off 3 bases at V and 5 bases at J, with 14 bases between the two ends. This CDR3 is built from 15 residues. The DNA for the CDR3 is TGTGCCAGCAGTTTTTTAACTAGGTCGGACAATGAGCAGTTCTTC. Translated: CASSFLTRSDNEQFF.

This chain connects TRBV20-1 to TRBJ2-7, with D possibly being TRBD1 (5 bases). Germline CDR1 DFQATT, CDR2 SNEGSKA (reference sequence). Trimming stripped 0 bases from V and 3 bases from J, with 9 bases between. CDR3 length: 13 amino acids. The CDR3 reads CSARDRDDYEQYF. Here the CDR3 DNA reads TGCAGTGCTAGAGACAGGGATGACTACGAGCAGTACTTC.

This chain links TRBV6-1 with TRBJ1-5, with no clear D. Trimming removed 6 bases from V and 6 bases from J, with 15 bases in between. This CDR3 is built from 14 residues. CDR1 is MNHNS, CDR2 SASEGT, per germline. CDR3 in amino acids: CASRISQAGQPQHF. The CDR3, as DNA: TGTGCCAGCAGGATCAGTCAAGCGGGTCAGCCCCAGCATTTT.

This clonotype came up many times. CDR3: CASSLEGSGTLDEQYF. The CDR3, as DNA: TGTGCCAGCAGCTTAGAGGGGAGCGGGACGCTCGACGAGCAGTACTTC. The chain joins TRBV11-2 to TRBJ2-7; 7 bases are shared with TRBD2. Germline trimming cut 0 bases from V and 5 bases from J; bases unmatched to any gene: 10. The germline gives CDR1 SGHAT, CDR2 FQNNGV. This CDR3 contains 16 residues.

The rearrangement joins TRBV7-3 to TRBJ2-3, with D perhaps TRBD2 (6 bases). V was trimmed by 1 base and J by 2 bases, leaving 7 bases between them. Germline lookup yields CDR1 SGHTA and CDR2 FQGTGA. This CDR3 has 14 amino acids. CDR3 residues: CASSLRDFTDTQYF. CDR3 bases: TGTGCCAGCAGCTTAAGGGACTTCACAGATACGCAGTATTTT.

The chain links TRBV28 to TRBJ2-5; 10 bases align to TRBD1. The CDR3 has 22 residues. Looked up from germline, CDR1 is MDHEN and CDR2 is SYDVKM. V dropped 5 bases and J dropped 6; count of bases not matched to a gene: 30. CDR3 sequence: CASSTIAPDRGRGWGRGKTQYF. In DNA form, the CDR3 reads TGTGCCAGCAGTACGATCGCCCCCGACAGGGGGCGAGGATGGGGGAGGGGCAAGACCCAGTACTTC.

There are many counts of this clonotype. The rearrangement joins TRBV11-2 to TRBJ2-3; the D is unclear. The CDR3 is 13 residues long. The ends were cut back, 1 base at V and 5 bases at J, with 7 bases in the middle. Germline CDR1 SGHAT, CDR2 FQNNGV. CDR3 nucleotide sequence: TGTGCCAGCAGCTTAGTACCGGGAGATACGCAGTATTTT. Protein: CASSLVPGDTQYF.

There are many counts of this clonotype. V is TRBV7-6 and J is TRBJ1-5; 8 bases are a match to TRBD1. The trim removed 2 bases at V and 4 bases at J, leaving 7 bases unmatched. This CDR3 region has 16 residues. Germline V lookup: CDR1 SGHVS, CDR2 FNYEAQ. In nucleotides, the CDR3 is TGTGCCAGCAGCTTAACCCAGGGGGCGCGGAATCAGCCCCAGCATTTT. Protein product: CASSLTQGARNQPQHF.

V and J are TRBV20-1 and TRBJ2-1; perhaps TRBD2 as D (6 bases). This CDR3 contains 14 residues. Trimming took off 4 bases at V and 4 bases at J, with 14 bases between the two ends. CDR1 and CDR2 (germline): DFQATT, SNEGSKA (reference sequence). CDR3 amino acids: CSAKGTRDYNEQFF. The CDR3 nucleotides read TGCAGTGCTAAGGGGACTCGGGATTACAATGAGCAGTTCTTC.

The chain recombines TRBV30 with TRBJ2-1; 7 bases line up with TRBD1. From germline, CDR1 is GTSNPN and CDR2 SVGIG (reference sequence). V was clipped by 2 bases and J by 1 base; unmatched bases: 8. The CDR3 contains 16 residues. The CDR3 DNA reads TGTGCCTGGAGTACACAGACAGGGCTATCCTACAATGAGCAGTTCTTC. Amino acids: CAWSTQTGLSYNEQFF.

This chain links TRBV5-1 with TRBJ2-2; no reliable D call. This CDR3 has 14 amino acids. Germline V gene data show CDR1 as SGHRS and CDR2 as YFSETQ. V was cut by 5 bases and J by 5 bases, with 13 bases left in between. CDR3 region: CASSLYSVTGELFF. The CDR3 nucleotides read TGCGCCAGCAGTCTGTACAGTGTAACCGGGGAGCTGTTTTTT.

Ten or more counts support this clonotype. The gene calls are TRBV6-5 and TRBJ1-2, with TRBD1 matching over 9 bases. Germline V gene data show CDR1 as MNHEY and CDR2 as SVGAGI. With V trimmed by 0 bases and J by 5 bases, 16 bases remained unmatched. The CDR3 has 19 amino acids. In nucleotides, the CDR3 is TGTGCCAGCAGTTACTCGAGCCCGCCTAAACAGGGGGCGCGGTATGGCTACACCTTC. Protein sequence: CASSYSSPPKQGARYGYTF.

This clonotype was found a few times. In nucleotides, the CDR3 is TGTGCCAGCAGCCACATTCTCAGCGGGTCGGGCTCCTACGAGCAGTACTTC. It translates to CASSHILSGSGSYEQYF. This chain connects TRBV7-8 to TRBJ2-7; D perhaps matches TRBD2 (6 bases). The germline V gene encodes CDR1 SGHVS and CDR2 FQNEAQ. The CDR3 sequence is 17 residues long. The V and J ends lost 5 bases and 0 bases respectively, with 20 bases between them.

In this sample, this clonotype turned up many times. Written as DNA, the CDR3 is TGTGCCAGCAGTTATATATTAGGCTACGAGCAGTACTTC. Translating it yields CASSYILGYEQYF. The chain carries TRBV28 and TRBJ2-7; the D is unclear. The CDR3 is 13 amino acids. Trimming took 4 bases from V and 3 from J, leaving 10 bases between them. Germline loops: CDR1 MDHEN, CDR2 SYDVKM.

This chain joins TRBV30 and TRBJ1-3; 7 bases are shared with TRBD1. Looked up from germline, CDR1 is GTSNPN and CDR2 is SVGIG (reference sequence). The CDR3 is 15 residues long. CDR3 region: CACQGTANSGNTIYF. CDR3 nucleotide sequence: TGTGCTTGTCAGGGGACAGCGAACTCTGGAAACACCATATATTTT.

The rearrangement uses TRBV2 and TRBJ2-1; TRBD2 might be the D (6 bases). The CDR3 runs 15 residues. Germline V gene sequence: CDR1 SNHLY, CDR2 FYNNEI. V shed 6 bases and J shed 3 bases, with 15 bases lying between them. In DNA, the CDR3 is TGTGCCAGCAGAGGGACTTCGCAGGACTACAATGAGCAGTTCTTC. Amino acids: CASRGTSQDYNEQFF.

The count of this clonotype is one. The rearrangement uses TRBV19 and TRBJ2-7; no firm D call. This CDR3 region has 14 residues. The V end was cut by 1 base, the J end by 3 bases, with 10 bases between. Germline CDR1 is LNHDA and CDR2 is SQIVND (reference sequence). The CDR3 DNA sequence: TGTGCCAGTAGTATAGTAAGGGCGAGCTACGAGCAGTACTTC. It codes for CASSIVRASYEQYF.

V is TRBV6-5 and J is TRBJ2-1, with a tentative D call TRBD2 (6 bases). The CDR3 totals 18 residues. V lost 0 bases and J lost 4, with 19 bases in between. Germline V CDR1 and CDR2: MNHEY, SVGAGI. The CDR3 nucleotides read TGTGCCAGCAGTTACTCGGAAAGGGCGGGACCCCCTTACAATGAGCAGTTCTTC. Its protein is CASSYSERAGPPYNEQFF.

This clonotype has ten or more counts. This chain joins TRBV24-1 and TRBJ2-3; 8 bases are a match to TRBD1. V shed 6 bases, J shed 0 bases, and the junction held 13 bases outside the gene matches. CDR1 KGHDR and CDR2 SFDVKD come from the germline V gene. The CDR3 spans 18 residues. CDR3 in DNA: TGTGCCACCAGTTCGACGGGACAGGTGATATCTAGCACAGATACGCAGTATTTT. Amino acid sequence: CATSSTGQVISSTDTQYF.

This clonotype was counted only a few times. The V call is TRBV29-1, the J call TRBJ2-7; 8 bases are a match to TRBD2. Germline CDR1 and CDR2: SQVTM and ANQGSEA. This CDR3 comprises 12 residues. Unmatched junction bases numbered 3, after V lost 1 base and J lost 7 bases. This CDR3 reads CSVEGAGVEQYF. CDR3 bases: TGCAGCGTTGAAGGAGCGGGGGTAGAGCAGTACTTC.

J is TRBJ2-6 and V is TRBV5-1, with D unclear. The CDR3 has 16 residues. V lost 6 bases, J lost 0 bases, and 13 bases lay in between. Germline CDR1 reads SGHRS; CDR2 reads YFSETQ. The CDR3 loop reads CASTDTSGSGANVLTF. CDR3 coding DNA: TGCGCCAGCACTGACACTTCGGGCTCTGGGGCCAACGTCCTGACTTTC. The full variable domain, its missing parts supplied by reference TRBV5-1 and TRBJ2-6, is KAGVTQTPRYLIKTRGQQVTLSCSPISGHRSVSWYQQTPGQGLQFLFEYFSETQRNKGNFPGRFSGRQFSNSRSEMNVSTLELGDSALYLCASTDTSGSGANVLTFGAGSRLTVL.